This T cell receptor beta chain was retrieved from a study of CD8+ T cells in alopecia areata. Turning to the study itself: Administration of oral tofacitinib to treated patients was at 5 to 10 mg twice daily. Study-level results: Many of the expanded lesional clones endured in scalp and blood while on tofacitinib. Sequencing of scalp samples also includes resident alphabeta T cells from normal skin.

Extracted from the samples, RNA was reverse transcribed into cDNA to serve as the sequencing template. Profiling relied on immunoSEQ multiplex PCR, and the TCRdb table lists in-frame clones only, not all of them. The sample has 130,000 or so clones, approximately 86% seen once; the top ten hold roughly an eighth. Looked up from germline, CDR1 is ENHRY and CDR2 is SYGVKD. V lost 2 bases to trimming and J lost 2 bases, with 13 bases between them. The CDR3 covers 15 residues. As regards this clone: The antigen remains unidentified.

Treatment in this sample: oral pan-JAK inhibitor, 5-10 mg twice daily. The sequence was collected from a human donor with alopecia areata. V usage is TRBV10-3 and J usage is TRBJ2-7; no reliable D call. The sequencing here drew on CD8+ T cells sorted from blood, taken at week 4, from a patient treated with tofacitinib. The CDR3 reads CAISERFGLPYEQYF. The CDR3 coding sequence is TGTGCCATCAGTGAGAGGTTTGGGCTGCCCTACGAGCAGTACTTC.